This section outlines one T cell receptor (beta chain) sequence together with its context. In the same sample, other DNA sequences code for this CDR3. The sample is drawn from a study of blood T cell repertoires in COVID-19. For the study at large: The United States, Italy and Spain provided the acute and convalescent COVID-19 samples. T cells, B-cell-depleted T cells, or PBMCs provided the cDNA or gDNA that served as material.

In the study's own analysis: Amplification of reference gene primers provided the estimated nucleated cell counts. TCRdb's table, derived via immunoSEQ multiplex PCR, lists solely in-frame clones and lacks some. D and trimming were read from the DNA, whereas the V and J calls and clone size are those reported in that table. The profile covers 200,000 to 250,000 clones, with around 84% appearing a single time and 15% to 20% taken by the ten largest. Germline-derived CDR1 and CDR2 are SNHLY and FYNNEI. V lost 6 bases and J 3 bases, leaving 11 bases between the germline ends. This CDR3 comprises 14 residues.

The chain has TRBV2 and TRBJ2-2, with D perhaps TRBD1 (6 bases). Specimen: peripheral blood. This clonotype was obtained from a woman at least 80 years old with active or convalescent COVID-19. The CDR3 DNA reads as TGTGCCAGCAGCGCCGGGACACACACCGGGGAGCTGTTTTTT. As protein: CASSAGTHTGELFF.